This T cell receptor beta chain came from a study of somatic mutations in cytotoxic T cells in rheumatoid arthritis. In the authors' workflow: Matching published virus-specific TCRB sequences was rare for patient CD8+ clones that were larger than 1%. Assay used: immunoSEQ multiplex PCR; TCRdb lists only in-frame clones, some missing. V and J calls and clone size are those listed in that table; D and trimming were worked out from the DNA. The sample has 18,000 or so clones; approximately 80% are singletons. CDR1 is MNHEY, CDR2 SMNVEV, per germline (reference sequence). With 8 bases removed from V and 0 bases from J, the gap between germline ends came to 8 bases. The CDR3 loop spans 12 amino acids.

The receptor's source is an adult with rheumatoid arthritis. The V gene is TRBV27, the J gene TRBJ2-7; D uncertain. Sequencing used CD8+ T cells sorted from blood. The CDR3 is CASGISSYEQYF. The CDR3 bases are TGTGCCAGCGGGATTAGCTCCTACGAGCAGTACTTC.